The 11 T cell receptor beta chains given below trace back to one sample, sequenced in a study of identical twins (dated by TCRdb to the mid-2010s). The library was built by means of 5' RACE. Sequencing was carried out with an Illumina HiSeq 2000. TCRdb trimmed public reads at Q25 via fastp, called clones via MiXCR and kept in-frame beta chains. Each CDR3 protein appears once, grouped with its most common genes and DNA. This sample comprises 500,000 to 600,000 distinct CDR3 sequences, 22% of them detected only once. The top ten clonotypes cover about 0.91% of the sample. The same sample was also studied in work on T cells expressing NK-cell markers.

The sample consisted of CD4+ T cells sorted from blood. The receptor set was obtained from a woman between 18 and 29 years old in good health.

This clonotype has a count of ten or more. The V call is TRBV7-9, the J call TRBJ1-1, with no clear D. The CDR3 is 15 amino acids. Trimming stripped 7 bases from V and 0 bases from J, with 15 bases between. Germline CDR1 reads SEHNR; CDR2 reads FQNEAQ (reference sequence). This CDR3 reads CASTTPVWLNTEAFF. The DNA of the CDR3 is TGTGCCAGCACCACCCCGGTCTGGTTGAACACTGAAGCTTTCTTT.

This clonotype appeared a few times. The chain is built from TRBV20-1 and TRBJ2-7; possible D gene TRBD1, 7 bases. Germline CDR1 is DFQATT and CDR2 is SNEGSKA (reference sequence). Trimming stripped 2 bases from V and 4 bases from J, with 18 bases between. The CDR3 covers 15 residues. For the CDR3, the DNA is TGCAGTGCTAGACGTCTTGGAGGGGGCACGTACGAGCAGTACTTC. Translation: CSARRLGGGTYEQYF.

CDR3 in amino acids: CASSAGVFGETQYF. DNA of the CDR3: TGTGCCAGCAGCGCGGGGGTGTTCGGAGAGACCCAGTACTTC. The rearrangement joins TRBV7-2 to TRBJ2-5, with 7 bases fitting TRBD2. The CDR3 has 14 amino acids. Germline CDR1 SGHTA, CDR2 FQGNSA. The junction had 7 bases not matched to a gene; V was cut back by 5 bases and J by 4 bases.

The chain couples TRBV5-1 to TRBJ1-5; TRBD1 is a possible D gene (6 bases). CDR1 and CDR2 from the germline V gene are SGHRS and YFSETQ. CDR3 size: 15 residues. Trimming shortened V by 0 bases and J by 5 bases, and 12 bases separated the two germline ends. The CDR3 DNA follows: TGCGCCAGCAGCTTGGTGGGGGGGCGGGATCAGCCCCAGCATTTT. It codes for CASSLVGGRDQPQHF.

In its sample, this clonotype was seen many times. The CDR3 region is CASSFNYEQYF. Here the CDR3 DNA reads TGTGCCAGCAGTTTTAACTACGAGCAGTACTTC. This chain joins TRBV12-3 or TRBV12-4 and TRBJ2-7; D uncertain. V was clipped by 3 bases and J by 3 bases, with 3 bases between them. The CDR3 has 11 amino acids.

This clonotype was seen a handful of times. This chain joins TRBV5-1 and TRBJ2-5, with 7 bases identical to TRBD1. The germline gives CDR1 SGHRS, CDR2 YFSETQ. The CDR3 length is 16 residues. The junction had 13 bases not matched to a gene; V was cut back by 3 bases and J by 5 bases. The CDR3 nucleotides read TGCGCCAGCAGCTCGTCTCCAGGGGGTGGGGCCGAGACCCAGTACTTC. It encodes CASSSSPGGGAETQYF.

The CDR3 bases are TGTGCCACCAGCAGAGATTTGGCAGGGGAGACCCAGTACTTC. Translated, it gives CATSRDLAGETQYF. The chain is built from TRBV15 and TRBJ2-5; weak D call: TRBD1 (5 bases). The CDR3 runs 14 residues. The germline CDR1 and CDR2 sequences are LNHNV and YYDKDF (reference sequence). The ends were cut back, 0 bases at V and 5 bases at J, with 10 bases in the middle.

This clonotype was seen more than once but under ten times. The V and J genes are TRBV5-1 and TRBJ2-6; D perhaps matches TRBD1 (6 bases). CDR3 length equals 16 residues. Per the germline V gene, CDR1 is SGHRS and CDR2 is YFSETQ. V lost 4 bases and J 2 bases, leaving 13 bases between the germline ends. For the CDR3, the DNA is TGCGCCAGCAGCGCTGGACAGTTTCCTGGGGCCAACGTCCTGACTTTC. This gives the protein CASSAGQFPGANVLTF. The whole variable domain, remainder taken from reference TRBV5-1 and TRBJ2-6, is KAGVTQTPRYLIKTRGQQVTLSCSPISGHRSVSWYQQTPGQGLQFLFEYFSETQRNKGNFPGRFSGRQFSNSRSEMNVSTLELGDSALYLCASSAGQFPGANVLTFGAGSRLTVL.

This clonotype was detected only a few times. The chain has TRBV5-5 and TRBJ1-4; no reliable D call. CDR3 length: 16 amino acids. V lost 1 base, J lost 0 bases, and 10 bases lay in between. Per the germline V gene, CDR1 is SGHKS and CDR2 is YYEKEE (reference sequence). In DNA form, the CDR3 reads TGTGCCAGCAGCTTGAGAAACAGAGCAACTAATGAAAAACTGTTTTTT. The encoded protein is CASSLRNRATNEKLFF.

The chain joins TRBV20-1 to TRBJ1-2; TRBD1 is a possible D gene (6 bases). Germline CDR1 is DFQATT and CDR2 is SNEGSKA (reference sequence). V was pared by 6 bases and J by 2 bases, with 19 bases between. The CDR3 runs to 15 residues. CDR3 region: CSAARDTVMNYGYTF. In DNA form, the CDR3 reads TGCAGTGCCGCTCGGGACACCGTGATGAACTATGGCTACACCTTC.

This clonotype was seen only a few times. CDR3 sequence: CASSPGDRDYNEQFF. The CDR3 bases are TGTGCCAGCTCCCCCGGTGACAGGGACTACAATGAGCAGTTCTTC. The gene calls are TRBV9 and TRBJ2-1; the match to TRBD1 covers 7 bases. The CDR3 runs 15 residues. The V and J ends lost 7 bases and 3 bases, in that order; junction bases with no gene match: 10. In germline, CDR1 is SGDLS, CDR2 YYNGEE.